The following is a T cell receptor beta chain sequence with its context. The data were taken from a study of blood T cell repertoires in COVID-19. Background on the study: Collection of acute and convalescent COVID-19 samples took place in the United States, Italy and Spain. Sample material is recorded as cDNA or gDNA derived from T cells, B-cell-depleted T cells, or PBMCs.

The method was immunoSEQ multiplex PCR; TCRdb's version includes in-frame clones alone and lacks a portion of them. This sample has 450,000 or so clones, with about 90% found just once. CDR1 and CDR2 (germline): SGHDN, FVKESK. Trimming cost V 1 base and J 5 bases, with 15 bases left between them. The CDR3 runs to 17 residues. The sequenced sample consisted of peripheral blood. J is TRBJ1-6 and V is TRBV14; D is uncertain. The TCR sequence derives from a man younger than 35 with COVID-19, enrolled during active disease. The CDR3, as DNA: TGTGCCAGCAGCCAAGGGGCCCCCCAGAGAAATAATTCACCCCTCCACTTT. Translation gives CASSQGAPQRNNSPLHF. Using reference TRBV14 and TRBJ1-6 for the parts outside the CDR3, the full variable domain is EAGVTQFPSHSVIEKGQTVTLRCDPISGHDNLYWYRRVMGKEIKFLLHFVKESKQDESGMPNNRFLAERTGGTYSTLKVQPAELEDSGVYFCASSQGAPQRNNSPLHFGNGTRLTVT.